The clone carrying this TCR beta chain was seen more than once but under ten times. The data are from a study of shared clonotypes between healthy human individuals. V dropped 1 base and J dropped 5; count of bases not matched to a gene: 8. The CDR3 is made up of 15 amino acids. The germline V gene has CDR1 SGHRS and CDR2 YFSETQ. Investigators spread the genomic DNA of each subset evenly over several immunoSEQ plates. Method: immunoSEQ multiplex PCR; TCRdb's copy keeps in-frame clones and lacks some. This sample has around 2.5 million clones; 90% to 95% occur once, and the top ten carry approximately 0.37%.

Sequencing was performed on naive CD4+ T cells from PBMCs. As for subset: CD45RA+ positively selected. The chain couples TRBV5-1 to TRBJ1-2; 7 nucleotides line up with TRBD1. The clonotype originates from a man between 18 and 29 years old in good health. Some clones in this sample may be carry-over from other donors' samples. CDR3 in amino acids: CASSLSAVTGYGYTF. DNA for the CDR3: TGCGCCAGCAGCTTGAGTGCGGTGACAGGGTATGGCTACACCTTC.